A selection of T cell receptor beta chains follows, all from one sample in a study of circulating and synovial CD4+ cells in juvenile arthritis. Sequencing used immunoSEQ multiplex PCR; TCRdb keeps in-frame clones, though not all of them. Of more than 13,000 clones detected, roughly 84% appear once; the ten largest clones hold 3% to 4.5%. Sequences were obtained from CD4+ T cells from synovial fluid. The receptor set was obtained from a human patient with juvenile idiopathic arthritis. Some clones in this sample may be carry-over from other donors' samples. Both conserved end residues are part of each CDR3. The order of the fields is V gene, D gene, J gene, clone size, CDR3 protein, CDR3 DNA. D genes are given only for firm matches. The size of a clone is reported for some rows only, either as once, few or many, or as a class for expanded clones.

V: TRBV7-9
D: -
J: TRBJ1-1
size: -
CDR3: CASSAGQLKAFF
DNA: TGTGCCAGCAGCGCCGGACAATTGAAGGCTTTCTTT

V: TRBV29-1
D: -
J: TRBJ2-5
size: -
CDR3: CSVEDRRSETQYF
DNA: TGCAGCGTTGAAGATCGCCGGTCCGAGACCCAGTACTTC

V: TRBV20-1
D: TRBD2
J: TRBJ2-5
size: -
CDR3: CSASGGETQYF
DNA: TGCAGTGCTAGCGGGGGGGAGACCCAGTACTTC

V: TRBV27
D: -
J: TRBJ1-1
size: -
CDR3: CASSSGAGTEAFF
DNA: TGTGCCAGCAGTTCAGGGGCTGGCACTGAAGCTTTCTTT

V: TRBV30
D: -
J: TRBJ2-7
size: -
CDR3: CAWSQGNEQYF
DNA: TGTGCCTGGAGCCAGGGCAACGAGCAGTACTTC

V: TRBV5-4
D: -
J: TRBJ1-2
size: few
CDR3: CASSLILEGYGYTF
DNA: TGTGCCAGCAGCTTGATACTGGAGGGGTATGGCTACACCTTC

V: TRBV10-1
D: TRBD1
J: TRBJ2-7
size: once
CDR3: CASSTGQDHEQYF
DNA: TGCGCCAGCAGCACCGGACAGGACCACGAGCAGTACTTC

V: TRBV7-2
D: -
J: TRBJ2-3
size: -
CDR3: CASSLDRSTDTQYF
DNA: TGTGCCAGCAGCTTAGACCGGAGCACAGATACGCAGTATTTT

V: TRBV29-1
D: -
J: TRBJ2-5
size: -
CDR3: CSGQDLGETQYF
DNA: TGCAGCGGACAGGATCTCGGTGAGACCCAGTACTTC

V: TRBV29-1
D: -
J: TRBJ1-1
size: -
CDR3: CSVVGGTEAFF
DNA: TGCAGCGTCGTCGGGGGGACTGAAGCTTTCTTT

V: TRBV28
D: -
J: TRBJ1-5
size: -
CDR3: CASSLGGYNSNQPQHF
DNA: TGTGCCAGCAGTTTAGGGGGGTACAATAGCAATCAGCCCCAGCATTTT

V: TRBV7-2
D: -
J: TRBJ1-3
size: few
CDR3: CASSQYSGSGNTIYF
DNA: TGTGCCAGCAGCCAATACAGTGGGTCTGGAAACACCATATATTTT

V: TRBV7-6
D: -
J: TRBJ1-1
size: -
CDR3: CASSQGTGNTEAFF
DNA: TGTGCCAGCAGCCAAGGAACAGGGAACACTGAAGCTTTCTTT

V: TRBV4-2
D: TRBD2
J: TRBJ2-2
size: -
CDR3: CASSQDSGGAGELFF
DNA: TGTGCCAGCAGCCAAGATAGCGGGGGGGCCGGGGAGCTGTTTTTT

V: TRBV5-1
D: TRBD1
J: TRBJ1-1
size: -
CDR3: CASRRAPGQGGTEAFF
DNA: TGCGCCAGCAGACGGGCACCGGGACAGGGGGGCACTGAAGCTTTCTTT

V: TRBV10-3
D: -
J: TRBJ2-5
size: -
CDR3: CAIREGARRGYNETQYF
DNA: TGTGCCATCAGGGAGGGGGCTAGGAGGGGTTACAACGAGACCCAGTACTTC

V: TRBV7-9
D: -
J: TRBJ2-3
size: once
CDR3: CASSLDRPADTQYF
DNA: TGTGCCAGCAGCTTAGACCGCCCCGCGGATACGCAGTATTTT

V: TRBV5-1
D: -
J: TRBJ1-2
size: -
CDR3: CASSGSAEGYTF
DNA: TGCGCCAGCAGCGGATCAGCGGAGGGCTACACCTTC

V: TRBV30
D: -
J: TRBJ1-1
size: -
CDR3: CAWSVRAQVTEAFF
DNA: TGTGCCTGGAGTGTACGAGCACAGGTCACTGAAGCTTTCTTT

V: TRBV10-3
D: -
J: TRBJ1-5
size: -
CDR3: CAISGAGEHQPQHF
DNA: TGTGCCATCAGTGGGGCAGGGGAACATCAGCCCCAGCATTTT

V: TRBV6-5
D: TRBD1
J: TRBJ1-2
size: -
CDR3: CASSYLLDRGSGYTF
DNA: TGTGCCAGCAGTTACCTCCTGGACAGGGGGTCTGGCTACACCTTC

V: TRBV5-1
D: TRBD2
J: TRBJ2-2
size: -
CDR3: CASSGGRGTGELFF
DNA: TGCGCCAGCTCGGGGGGTCGTGGTACCGGGGAGCTGTTTTTT

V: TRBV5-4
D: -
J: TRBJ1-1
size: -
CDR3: CASSLEQGGHTEAFF
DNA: TGTGCCAGCAGCCTGGAACAGGGAGGGCACACTGAAGCTTTCTTT

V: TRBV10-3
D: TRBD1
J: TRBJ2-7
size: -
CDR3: CAISRGTGDGGQYF
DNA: TGTGCCATCAGCCGAGGGACAGGGGATGGCGGGCAGTACTTC

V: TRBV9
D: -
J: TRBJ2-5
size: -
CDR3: CASSPGGGPGSSTQYF
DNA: TGTGCCAGCAGCCCCGGAGGGGGCCCGGGGTCAAGCACCCAGTACTTC

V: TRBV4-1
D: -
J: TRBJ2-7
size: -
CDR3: CASSQGTAFLRDEQYF
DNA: TGCGCCAGCAGCCAAGGTACCGCGTTCCTTCGGGACGAGCAGTACTTC

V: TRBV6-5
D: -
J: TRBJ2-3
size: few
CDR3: CASSYDRPSTDTQYF
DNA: TGTGCCAGCAGTTACGACAGGCCGAGCACAGATACGCAGTATTTT

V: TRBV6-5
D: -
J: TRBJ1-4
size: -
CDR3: CASSSGAKLFF
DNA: TGTGCCAGCAGTAGCGGAGCGAAACTGTTTTTT

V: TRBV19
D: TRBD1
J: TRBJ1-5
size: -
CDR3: CASNGWQGANQPQHF
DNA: TGTGCCAGTAATGGTTGGCAGGGGGCGAACCAGCCCCAGCATTTT

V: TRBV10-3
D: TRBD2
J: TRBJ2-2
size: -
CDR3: CAIREPGLANTGELFF
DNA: TGTGCCATCAGGGAACCGGGACTAGCGAACACCGGGGAGCTGTTTTTT

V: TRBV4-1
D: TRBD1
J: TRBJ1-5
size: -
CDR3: CASSHGTDQPQHF
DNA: TGCGCCAGCAGCCATGGGACAGATCAGCCCCAGCATTTT

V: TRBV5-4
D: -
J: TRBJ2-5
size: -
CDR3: CASSLGSGEKETQYF
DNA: TGTGCCAGCAGCCTGGGGTCAGGGGAAAAAGAGACCCAGTACTTC

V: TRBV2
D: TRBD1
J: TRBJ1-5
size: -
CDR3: CATRGEGIQPQHF
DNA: TGTGCCACCAGGGGGGAGGGTATCCAGCCCCAGCATTTT

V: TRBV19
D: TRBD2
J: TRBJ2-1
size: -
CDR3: CASSIAASGVYNEQFF
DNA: TGTGCCAGTAGTATAGCGGCTAGCGGGGTCTACAATGAGCAGTTCTTC

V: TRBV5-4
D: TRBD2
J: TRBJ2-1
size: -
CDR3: CASSLPSGISNEQFF
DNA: TGTGCCAGCAGCTTGCCTAGCGGGATTAGCAATGAGCAGTTCTTC

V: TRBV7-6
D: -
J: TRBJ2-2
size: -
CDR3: CASRAGIGGELFF
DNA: TGTGCCAGCCGCGCAGGGATTGGCGGGGAGCTGTTTTTT

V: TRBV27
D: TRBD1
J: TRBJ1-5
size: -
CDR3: CASSLGTVHSNQPQHF
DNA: TGTGCCAGCAGTTTAGGGACAGTTCATAGCAATCAGCCCCAGCATTTT

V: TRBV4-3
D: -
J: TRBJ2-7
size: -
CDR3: CASSQSDGVPSYEQYF
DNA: TGCGCCAGCAGCCAGTCGGACGGGGTCCCGTCCTACGAGCAGTACTTC

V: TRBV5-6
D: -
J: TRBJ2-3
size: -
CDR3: CASSLRGVGTDTQYF
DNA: TGTGCCAGCAGCCTTAGGGGTGTGGGCACAGATACGCAGTATTTT

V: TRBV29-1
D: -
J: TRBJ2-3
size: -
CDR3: CSVEGDTSTDTQYF
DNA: TGCAGCGTTGAGGGAGACACTAGCACAGATACGCAGTATTTT

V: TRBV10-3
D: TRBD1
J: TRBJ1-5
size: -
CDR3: CAISVEGQGNQPQHF
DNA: TGTGCCATCAGTGTGGAGGGACAGGGCAATCAGCCCCAGCATTTT

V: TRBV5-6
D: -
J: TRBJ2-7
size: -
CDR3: CASSLSSGGVPYEQYF
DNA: TGTGCCAGCAGCTTATCGTCAGGAGGGGTCCCCTACGAGCAGTACTTC

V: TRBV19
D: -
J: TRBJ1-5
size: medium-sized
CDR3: CASSSRVSYSNQPQHF
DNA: TGTGCCAGTAGTTCCAGGGTCTCGTATAGCAATCAGCCCCAGCATTTT